The 18 T cell receptor beta chains below all came from one sample that was sequenced in a study of blood T cell repertoires in COVID-19. Data came from immunoSEQ multiplex PCR; TCRdb stores just in-frame clones and leaves some out. Here the sample spans under 100,000 clones, around 87% being singletons. Sequences were obtained from peripheral blood. The receptors here all came from a male donor with acute or convalescent COVID-19.

The chain employs TRBV24-1 and TRBJ1-2, with 7 nucleotides matching TRBD1. Germline-derived CDR1 and CDR2 are KGHDR and SFDVKD. J lost 4 bases, V lost 0 bases, and 1 base had no gene match. The CDR3 has 14 amino acids. The DNA of the CDR3 is TGTGCCACCAGTGATTTGGACAGGGTCTATGGCTACACCTTC. Translation: CATSDLDRVYGYTF.

V and J are TRBV19 and TRBJ2-1; 7 bases agree with TRBD2. CDR1 LNHDA and CDR2 SQIVND come from the germline V gene (reference sequence). The CDR3 is made up of 12 amino acids. Germline trimming cut 11 bases from V and 5 bases from J; bases unmatched to any gene: 6. CDR3 DNA: TGTGCCTCGTGGGGGGGGAACAATGAGCAGTTCTTC. Encoded protein: CASWGGNNEQFF.

This clone has a handful of counts. The J gene is TRBJ1-3, the V gene TRBV2; the D gene is possibly TRBD1 (5 bases). This CDR3 is 15 amino acids long. V was clipped by 8 bases and J by 4 bases, with 18 bases between them. Germline CDR1 is SNHLY and CDR2 is FYNNEI. In DNA, the CDR3 is TGTGCCAGCGACGGACAAGGACGAAGGGGAAACACCATATATTTT. Protein: CASDGQGRRGNTIYF.

This chain connects TRBV27 to TRBJ1-1; D possibly corresponds to TRBD1 (6 bases). Trimming removed 8 bases at V and 1 base at J, with 17 bases between. Germline V gives CDR1 MNHEY, CDR2 SMNVEV (reference sequence). The CDR3 has 15 amino acids. The chain's CDR3 is CASWSRGARNTEAFF. CDR3 nucleotide sequence: TGTGCCAGCTGGTCGCGGGGGGCCAGGAACACTGAAGCTTTCTTT.

The chain has TRBV14 and TRBJ1-4; 7 bases match TRBD1. Unmatched junction bases numbered 12, after V lost 4 bases and J lost 4 bases. This CDR3 contains 17 residues. Germline CDR1 reads SGHDN; CDR2 reads FVKESK. The CDR3 DNA is TGTGCCAGCAGCCCCGACCCGGACAGGTGGGATAATGAAAAACTGTTTTTT. Translated: CASSPDPDRWDNEKLFF.

The chain employs TRBV2 and TRBJ2-7, with a tentative D call TRBD1 (6 bases). The CDR3 covers 13 residues. V was shortened by 10 bases and J by 4 bases, with 17 bases between the two germline ends. CDR1 and CDR2 from the germline V gene are SNHLY and FYNNEI. CDR3: CATQGQGFYEQYF. The DNA for the CDR3 is TGTGCCACCCAAGGCCAGGGGTTTTACGAGCAGTACTTC.

The chain is built from TRBV6-5 and TRBJ1-1; the D is unclear. The CDR3 consists of 13 residues. V shed 2 bases and J shed 3 bases, with 7 bases lying between them. CDR1 and CDR2 from the germline V gene are MNHEY and SVGAGI. CDR3 protein: CASSYGRDTEAFF. CDR3 nucleotides: TGTGCCAGCAGTTACGGGAGGGACACTGAAGCTTTCTTT.

The chain has TRBV28 and TRBJ2-1; TRBD2 aligns across 12 bases. V shed 6 bases, J shed 7 bases, and the junction held 16 bases outside the gene matches. This CDR3 has 18 amino acids. Germline CDR1 is MDHEN and CDR2 is SYDVKM. CDR3 sequence: CASSQRASGGARRNEQFF. The CDR3, as DNA: TGTGCCAGCAGCCAGAGGGCTAGCGGGGGGGCGAGGCGGAATGAGCAGTTCTTC.

This chain links TRBV6-5 with TRBJ2-3; possibly TRBD2 for D (5 bases). CDR1 is MNHEY, CDR2 SVGAGI, per germline. V lost 6 bases to trimming and J lost 4 bases, with 14 bases between them. The CDR3 extends over 14 amino acids. Written as DNA, the CDR3 is TGTGCCAGCAGGCCAGTTGGTAGCGCAGATACGCAGTATTTT. Encoded protein: CASRPVGSADTQYF.

The gene calls are TRBV3-1 (or the pseudogene TRBV3-2) and TRBJ1-4; D might be TRBD1 (6 bases). The CDR3 has 14 amino acids. Trimming removed 6 bases at V and 2 bases at J, with 10 bases between. The germline gives CDR1 LGHDT, CDR2 YNNKEL (reference sequence). In DNA form, the CDR3 reads TGTGCCAGCAGAACAGGGAGCACTAATGAAAAACTGTTTTTT. This sequence encodes CASRTGSTNEKLFF.

A single count supports this clone. The J gene is TRBJ2-3, the V gene TRBV27, with 10 bases identical to TRBD1. The CDR3 contains 16 residues. Germline trimming cut 2 bases from V and 4 bases from J; bases unmatched to any gene: 6. Germline CDR1 and CDR2: MNHEY and SMNVEV (reference sequence). In nucleotides, the CDR3 is TGTGCCAGCAGTTTACGACAGGGGGCGCGGGCAGATACGCAGTATTTT. Translated, it gives CASSLRQGARADTQYF.

This chain connects TRBV7-2 to TRBJ1-4; 7 bases are a match to TRBD1. CDR1 and CDR2 from the germline V gene are SGHTA and FQGNSA. The V segment lost 4 bases and the J segment 8 bases; nucleotides outside the gene matches: 7. There are 14 residues in the CDR3. The CDR3 reads CASSSGQAEEKLFF. The CDR3 DNA reads TGTGCCAGCAGCTCCGGACAGGCAGAGGAAAAACTGTTTTTT.

The chain joins TRBV3-1 (or the pseudogene TRBV3-2) to TRBJ2-1, with 8 bases lining up with TRBD2. Trimming at V came to 4 bases and at J to 5 bases, leaving 7 bases not matched to a gene. This CDR3 has 15 residues. Germline-derived CDR1 and CDR2 are LGHDT and YNNKEL (reference sequence). The CDR3 bases are TGTGCCAGCAGCCCCGGGGGGGTGAAGGACAATGAGCAGTTCTTC. Protein: CASSPGGVKDNEQFF.

V is TRBV7-9 and J is TRBJ1-1; a weak D match, TRBD1 (5 bases). Germline-derived CDR1 and CDR2 are SEHNR and FQNEAQ (reference sequence). The V gene lost 4 bases and the J gene lost 0 bases, with 12 bases spanning the gap. This CDR3 is 15 amino acids long. For the CDR3, the DNA is TGTGCCAGCAGCTCCGTACGGACATTGAACACTGAAGCTTTCTTT. Amino acid sequence: CASSSVRTLNTEAFF.

This chain joins TRBV9 and TRBJ2-2, with 8 bases aligning to TRBD1. The ends lost 3 bases at V and 6 bases at J; junction bases unmatched: 7. Per germline, CDR1 SGDLS and CDR2 YYNGEE. This CDR3 is 15 amino acids long. The CDR3: CASSGVPGGAGELFF. CDR3 sequence (DNA): TGTGCCAGCAGCGGCGTGCCAGGGGGCGCCGGGGAGCTGTTTTTT.

The rearrangement joins TRBV2 to TRBJ1-5; possibly TRBD1 for D (5 bases). V gave up 8 bases and J gave up 0 bases, with 20 bases separating them. Germline V lookup: CDR1 SNHLY, CDR2 FYNNEI. This CDR3 is built from 17 residues. In DNA form, the CDR3 reads TGTGCCAGCGCGTTTGAGGCGGGACCCAGTAGCAATCAGCCCCAGCATTTT. The encoded protein is CASAFEAGPSSNQPQHF.

Note on this clone: A read error may produce the germline difference seen at one junction end. Other DNA sequences from this sample encode an identical CDR3 as well. The chain employs TRBV6-1 and TRBJ1-1; possibly TRBD1 for D (6 bases). CDR3 length: 16 amino acids. CDR1 is MNHNS, CDR2 SASEGT, per germline. The CDR3 DNA follows: TGTGCCAGCAGTGGGGCGGGGGGGCCCCAGAGCACTGAAGCCTTCTTT. Its protein product is CASSGAGGPQSTEAFF.

This clone was found a few times. This chain uses TRBV2 with TRBJ1-1, with 7 bases fitting TRBD1. In germline, CDR1 is SNHLY, CDR2 FYNNEI. Trimming took 6 bases from V and 4 from J; bases not matched to a gene: 5. This CDR3 is 13 amino acids long. The CDR3 DNA sequence: TGTGCCAGCAGGAGGGACAGTACCACTGAAGCTTTCTTT. Translating gives CASRRDSTTEAFF.